These T cell receptor beta chains were read from a single sample in a study of blood T cell repertoires in COVID-19. Sequenced by immunoSEQ multiplex PCR; TCRdb stores in-frame clones only, minus some. The table includes around 140,000 clones, roughly 83% detected once. Material: peripheral blood. The receptors were sampled from a man aged 60-69 years with acute or convalescent COVID-19. CDR3s include the opening cysteine and the closing phenylalanine or tryptophan. D genes are given only for firm matches. A row's size may be missing; if present it is once, few, many or a size class.

TRBV6-2/TRBV6-3	TRBJ2-5	-	TRBD2	CASSYSTLAGAPRTQYF	TGTGCCAGCAGTTACTCGACACTAGCGGGGGCCCCCAGGACCCAGTACTTC
TRBV6-4	TRBJ2-2	-	TRBD2	CASKVLAGDTGELFF	TGTGCCAGCAAGGTACTAGCGGGAGACACCGGGGAGCTGTTTTTT
TRBV6-5	TRBJ1-2	-	TRBD1	CASRAGTEFYGYTF	TGTGCCAGCAGGGCCGGGACAGAATTCTATGGCTACACCTTC
TRBV24-1	TRBJ1-5	few	TRBD1	CATSARDRGHGQPQHF	TGTGCCACCAGTGCCAGGGACAGGGGGCACGGTCAGCCCCAGCATTTT
TRBV12-3/TRBV12-4	TRBJ1-2	-	-	CASSFGRAGGYTF	TGTGCCAGCAGTTTTGGGAGGGCGGGAGGCTACACCTTC
TRBV7-3	TRBJ1-1	-	-	CASSLDYLNTEAFF	TGTGCCAGCAGCTTAGACTACCTAAACACTGAAGCTTTCTTT
TRBV2	TRBJ2-5	-	TRBD2	CASRRLASGLSTQYF	TGTGCCAGCAGAAGGCTGGCTAGCGGTTTGTCTACCCAGTACTTC
TRBV4-2	TRBJ1-2	-	TRBD1	CASSPRGPHESYGYTF	TGTGCCAGCAGCCCCAGGGGGCCACACGAGAGCTATGGCTACACCTTC
TRBV30	TRBJ1-5	-	-	CAWSIAGNQPQHF	TGTGCCTGGAGCATAGCAGGGAATCAGCCCCAGCATTTT
TRBV11-2	TRBJ1-1	-	-	CASNPGLVNTEAFF	TGTGCCAGCAACCCAGGGTTGGTGAACACTGAAGCTTTCTTT
TRBV5-4	TRBJ1-1	-	-	CASSPPQGLNTEAFF	TGTGCCAGCAGCCCCCCACAGGGATTGAACACTGAAGCTTTCTTT
TRBV7-6	TRBJ2-3	-	-	CASSLGLPSDTQYF	TGTGCCAGCAGCTTAGGACTACCTTCAGATACGCAGTATTTT
TRBV9	TRBJ2-1	-	TRBD2	CASGRLAGINEQFF	TGTGCCAGCGGTCGGCTAGCGGGGATCAATGAGCAGTTCTTC
TRBV6-1	TRBJ1-3	-	-	CASSEITGVAGNTIYF	TGTGCCAGCAGTGAAATAACGGGGGTAGCCGGAAACACCATATATTTT
TRBV3-1/TRBV3-2	TRBJ2-7	-	-	CASSQVPGRYEQYF	TGTGCCAGCAGCCAAGTCCCAGGGCGCTACGAGCAGTACTTC
TRBV5-1	TRBJ2-5	once	TRBD1	CASSITGGWETQYF	TGCGCCAGCAGCATAACAGGGGGCTGGGAGACCCAGTACTTC
TRBV9	TRBJ2-3	-	-	CASSDPRRTGTQYF	TGTGCCAGCAGCGACCCCCGCCGCACAGGTACGCAGTATTTT
TRBV5-1	TRBJ1-2	-	-	CASSLSGDTYGYTF	TGCGCCAGCAGCTTGTCAGGGGACACGTATGGCTACACCTTC
TRBV7-6	TRBJ2-7	-	TRBD2	CASSSTSGNYEQYF	TGTGCCAGCAGCTCCACTAGCGGGAACTACGAGCAGTACTTC
TRBV7-3	TRBJ2-3	once	-	CASSLNRGTDTQYF	TGTGCCAGCAGCTTAAATCGGGGAACAGATACGCAGTATTTT
TRBV5-1	TRBJ2-4	-	-	CASSPTSEKNIQYF	TGCGCCAGCAGCCCGACTAGTGAAAAAAACATTCAGTACTTC
TRBV19	TRBJ1-5	-	-	CASSIVQAGQPQHF	TGTGCCAGTAGTATCGTTCAGGCCGGTCAGCCCCAGCATTTT
TRBV19	TRBJ1-6	-	-	CAAGAREFRNSPLHF	TGTGCCGCAGGCGCCCGAGAGTTTCGGAATTCACCCCTCCACTTT
TRBV2	TRBJ2-5	-	TRBD2	CASSESGLAGGQETQYF	TGTGCCAGCAGTGAATCGGGACTAGCGGGGGGCCAAGAGACCCAGTACTTC
TRBV6-5	TRBJ2-5	-	TRBD2	CASSSGLAGRETQYF	TGTGCCAGCAGTTCGGGACTAGCGGGGAGGGAGACCCAGTACTTC
TRBV7-9	TRBJ2-5	-	TRBD2	CASSLAAGGRPTGETQYF	TGTGCCAGCAGCTTAGCGGCGGGGGGACGACCGACCGGGGAGACCCAGTACTTC
TRBV10-2	TRBJ1-2	-	TRBD1	CASRGDRGSYGYTF	TGCGCCAGCAGGGGGGACAGGGGGTCCTATGGCTACACCTTC
TRBV19	TRBJ2-2	-	TRBD1	CASSVGQGNTGELFF	TGTGCCAGTAGTGTGGGACAGGGCAACACCGGGGAGCTGTTTTTT
TRBV5-4	TRBJ2-1	-	TRBD2	CASSYGTSGNSNEQFF	TGTGCCAGCAGCTACGGGACTAGCGGGAATAGCAATGAGCAGTTCTTC
TRBV5-1	TRBJ1-6	-	-	CASQRGGGDDSPLHF	TGCGCCAGCCAACGGGGCGGAGGGGACGATTCACCCCTCCACTTT
TRBV5-6	TRBJ1-2	-	TRBD1	CASSLDRGRLDYGYTF	TGTGCCAGCAGCTTGGACAGGGGCAGGTTAGACTATGGCTACACCTTC
TRBV5-6	TRBJ2-2	once	TRBD2	CASSFLAGGYTGELFF	TGTGCCAGCAGCTTCCTAGCGGGAGGGTACACCGGGGAGCTGTTTTTT
TRBV11-1	TRBJ2-2	-	-	CASSFLALGELFF	TGTGCCAGCAGCTTTCTAGCTCTTGGGGAGCTGTTTTTT
TRBV11-2	TRBJ2-3	-	-	CASSSTGLSTDTQYF	TGTGCCAGCAGCTCAACAGGCCTAAGCACAGATACGCAGTATTTT
TRBV18	TRBJ2-1	-	TRBD1	CASSPINTGQSSYNEQFF	TGTGCCAGCTCACCAATTAATACGGGACAGAGCTCCTACAATGAGCAGTTCTTC
TRBV4-1	TRBJ2-5	-	-	CASSQDQTGALQETQYF	TGCGCCAGCAGCCAAGATCAGACAGGAGCTTTACAAGAGACCCAGTACTTC
TRBV7-3	TRBJ2-1	-	TRBD1	CASSLIPGGAEQFF	TGTGCCAGCAGCTTAATCCCAGGGGGCGCTGAGCAGTTCTTC
TRBV5-6	TRBJ1-2	once	TRBD1	CASSASPGTAYGYTF	TGTGCCAGCAGCGCCTCCCCGGGGACAGCCTATGGCTACACCTTC
TRBV18	TRBJ1-1	few	TRBD1	CASSPPHRGKTEAFF	TGTGCCAGCTCACCACCACACAGGGGGAAGACTGAAGCTTTCTTT
TRBV7-9	TRBJ1-4	-	-	CASSSPGAGEKLFF	TGTGCCAGCAGCTCGCCAGGGGCAGGGGAAAAACTGTTTTTT
TRBV30	TRBJ1-3	-	-	CAWSVSRNTIYF	TGTGCCTGGAGTGTTTCTAGAAACACCATATATTTT
TRBV7-8	TRBJ2-7	-	TRBD1	CASSPQGAHTYEQYF	TGTGCCAGCAGCCCCCAGGGGGCGCACACCTACGAGCAGTACTTC
TRBV19	TRBJ1-5	-	-	CASTQSIHQPQHF	TGTGCCAGTACCCAGTCAATCCATCAGCCCCAGCATTTT